These 14 T cell receptor beta chains share one sample of origin, sequenced in a study of blood T cell repertoires in COVID-19. The method was immunoSEQ multiplex PCR; TCRdb's version includes in-frame clones alone and lacks a portion of them. The data contain approximately 50,000 clones, about 92% of them singletons. Source material: peripheral blood. The source of these receptors is a human donor in a cohort sampled during active COVID-19.

The chain employs TRBV6-1 and TRBJ2-7; TRBD2 agrees at 8 bases. V dropped 4 bases and J dropped 3; count of bases not matched to a gene: 11. From germline, CDR1 is MNHNS and CDR2 SASEGT. The CDR3 covers 16 residues. Written as DNA, the CDR3 is TGTGCCAGCAGTGGACTGCGGGGGGCCGCCTTCTACGAGCAGTACTTC. Translating gives CASSGLRGAAFYEQYF.

V is TRBV6-4 and J is TRBJ2-1; 10 nucleotides agree with TRBD1. The trim removed 5 bases at V and 9 bases at J, leaving 10 bases unmatched. Looked up from germline, CDR1 is MRHNA and CDR2 is SNTAGT. This CDR3 region has 15 residues. CDR3 protein: CASSPGTGVGGEQFF. The CDR3 coding sequence is TGTGCCAGCAGTCCCGGGACAGGGGTCGGCGGTGAGCAGTTCTTC.

The rearrangement links TRBV28 to TRBJ2-7; 10 bases map to TRBD1. Germline trimming cut 2 bases from V and 3 bases from J; bases unmatched to any gene: 4. This CDR3 has 15 amino acids. Germline-derived CDR1 and CDR2 are MDHEN and SYDVKM. The CDR3 DNA sequence: TGTGCCAGCAGTTTACCTGGGACAGGGGTCTACGAGCAGTACTTC. Encoded protein: CASSLPGTGVYEQYF.

The V gene is TRBV3-1 (or the pseudogene TRBV3-2), the J gene TRBJ2-7; D might be TRBD2 (5 bases). Trimming left V 0 bases short and J 9 bases short, with 9 bases between. The length of the CDR3 is 12 residues. CDR1 LGHDT and CDR2 YNNKEL come from the germline V gene (reference sequence). The CDR3 loop is CASSQEGGGQYV. The CDR3 DNA follows: TGTGCCAGCAGCCAAGAAGGTGGAGGGCAGTACGTC.

This chain joins TRBV28 and TRBJ1-2; the D is unclear. V lost 5 bases to trimming and J lost 4 bases, with 14 bases between them. The CDR3 has 14 amino acids. The V gene's germline CDR1 is MDHEN and CDR2 SYDVKM. CDR3: CASSTLPGGYGYTF. The CDR3 DNA reads TGTGCCAGCAGTACATTACCCGGAGGCTATGGCTACACCTTC.

The table lists this clone with a count of one. The chain employs TRBV6-5 and TRBJ2-1, with 14 bases lining up with TRBD2. The CDR3 length is 15 residues. Germline trimming cut 7 bases from V and 8 bases from J; bases unmatched to any gene: 7. Germline CDR1 reads MNHEY; CDR2 reads SVGAGI. The CDR3, as DNA: TGTGCCAGCAAATTTAAGACTAGCGGGAGGGATGAGCAGTTCTTC. Its translation is CASKFKTSGRDEQFF.

The chain couples TRBV18 to TRBJ1-1; D unclear. CDR1 and CDR2 from the germline V gene are KGHSH and LQKENI. V was clipped by 2 bases and J by 1 base, with 8 bases between them. This CDR3 is built from 14 residues. CDR3 sequence reads: CASSPFTQNTEAFF. DNA of the CDR3: TGTGCCAGCTCACCATTTACACAGAACACTGAAGCTTTCTTT.

This sequence joins TRBV3-1 (or the pseudogene TRBV3-2) and TRBJ2-7, with 11 bases matching TRBD2. CDR1 LGHDT and CDR2 YNNKEL come from the germline V gene (reference sequence). Unmatched junction bases numbered 7, after V lost 4 bases and J lost 5 bases. This CDR3 has 15 residues. CDR3 bases: TGTGCCAGCAGCCTCACTAGCGGGAGTAGCAACGAGCAGTACTTC. This sequence encodes CASSLTSGSSNEQYF.

V gene TRBV28 combines with J gene TRBJ1-1, with D maybe TRBD1 (5 bases). Per the germline V gene, CDR1 is MDHEN and CDR2 is SYDVKM. CDR3 size: 14 residues. V shed 5 bases and J shed 7 bases, with 17 bases lying between them. For the CDR3, the DNA is TGTGCCAGCAGTCGAGCCCGGGGGGATAGTGAAGCTTTCTTT. This gives the protein CASSRARGDSEAFF.

This clone was counted between two and nine times. This chain uses TRBV7-3 with TRBJ1-2, with D unresolved. CDR1 and CDR2 from the germline V gene are SGHTA and FQGTGA. This CDR3 has 13 residues. Trimming removed 2 bases from V and 4 bases from J, with 8 bases in between. Here the CDR3 DNA reads TGTGCCAGCAGCTTAGGAGGGAGCTATGGCTACACCTTC. Translating gives CASSLGGSYGYTF.

The chain is built from TRBV2 and TRBJ2-5, with unresolved D. V was clipped by 1 base and J by 5 bases, with 5 bases between them. CDR3 length: 12 residues. In germline, CDR1 is SNHLY, CDR2 FYNNEI. The CDR3 DNA reads as TGTGCCAGCAGTGAAGGTCGGGAGACCCAGTACTTC. Translating gives CASSEGRETQYF.

The chain joins TRBV6-5 to TRBJ2-7; 7 bases match TRBD2. This CDR3 region has 14 residues. The V segment lost 6 bases and the J segment 2 bases; nucleotides outside the gene matches: 7. Germline V gene sequence: CDR1 MNHEY, CDR2 SVGAGI. CDR3 residues: CASSRSGRAYEQYV. In DNA form, the CDR3 reads TGTGCCAGCAGCCGTAGCGGGCGCGCCTACGAGCAGTACGTC.

The V and J genes are TRBV9 and TRBJ2-7; TRBD1 agrees at 9 bases. Germline V gene lookup returns CDR1 SGDLS and CDR2 YYNGEE. V lost 0 bases to trimming and J lost 7 bases; unmatched junction nucleotides: 8. The CDR3 has 15 residues. In DNA form, the CDR3 reads TGTGCCAGCAGCGTAGCGGGACAGGGTGGAGGAGAGCAGTACTTC. Amino acids: CASSVAGQGGGEQYF.

This rearrangement joins TRBV6-5 to TRBJ2-7; 9 bases fit TRBD1. V was clipped by 6 bases and J by 3 bases; unmatched bases: 9. Germline V gene sequence: CDR1 MNHEY, CDR2 SVGAGI. The CDR3 consists of 15 residues. In DNA form, the CDR3 reads TGTGCCAGCAGGCGGACGGGACAGGGATTCTACGAGCAGTACTTC. It codes for CASRRTGQGFYEQYF.